In this sample, the clone carrying this T cell receptor beta chain turned up a few times. Its antigen remains unknown. Germline CDR1 is SGHTA and CDR2 is FQGNSA. The ends lost 6 bases at V and 7 bases at J; junction bases unmatched: 11. The CDR3 consists of 16 residues. These data belong to a study of CD8 T cells in ankylosing spondylitis. Regarding the study as a whole: Eight or nine highly homologous variants made up a TCR beta motif that seemed to typify ankylosing spondylitis blood.

One entry per CDR3 protein, called by TCRdb with MiXCR from the 5' RACE reads. Of about 280,000 distinct CDR3 sequences in the sample, over 15% were seen once. This sequence was found in a male donor with ankylosing spondylitis or in good health (not recorded which). The specimen was blood, either unsorted or a sorted T cell fraction (not recorded which). The rearrangement uses TRBV7-2 and TRBJ2-1; 11 positions agree with TRBD2. The DNA of the CDR3 is TGTGCCAGCAGAGGACAGGTTACTAGCGGGAGAAATGAGCAGTTCTTC. Translation: CASRGQVTSGRNEQFF. The whole variable domain, remainder taken from reference TRBV7-2 and TRBJ2-1, is GAGVSQSPSNKVTEKGKDVELRCDPISGHTALYWYRQSLGQGLEFLIYFQGNSAPDKSGLPSDRFSAERTGGSVSTLTIQRTQQEDSAVYLCASRGQVTSGRNEQFFGPGTRLTVL.